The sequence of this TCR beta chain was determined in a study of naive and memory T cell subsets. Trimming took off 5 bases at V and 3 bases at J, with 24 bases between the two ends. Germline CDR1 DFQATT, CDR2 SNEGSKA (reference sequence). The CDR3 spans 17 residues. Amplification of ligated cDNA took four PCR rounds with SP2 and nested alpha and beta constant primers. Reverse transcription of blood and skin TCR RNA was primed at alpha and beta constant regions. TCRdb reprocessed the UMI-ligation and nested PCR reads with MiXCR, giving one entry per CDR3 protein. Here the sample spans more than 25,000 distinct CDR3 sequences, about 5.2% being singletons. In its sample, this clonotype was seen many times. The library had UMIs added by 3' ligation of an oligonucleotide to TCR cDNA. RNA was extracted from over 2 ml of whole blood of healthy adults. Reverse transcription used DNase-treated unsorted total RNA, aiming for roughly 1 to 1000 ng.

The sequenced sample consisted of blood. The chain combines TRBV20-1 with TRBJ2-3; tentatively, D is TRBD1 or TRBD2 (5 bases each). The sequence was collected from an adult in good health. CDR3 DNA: TGCAGTGCTCCTTATCCGGGGCGAAGGCTGGGGACAGATACGCAGTATTTT. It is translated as CSAPYPGRRLGTDTQYF.